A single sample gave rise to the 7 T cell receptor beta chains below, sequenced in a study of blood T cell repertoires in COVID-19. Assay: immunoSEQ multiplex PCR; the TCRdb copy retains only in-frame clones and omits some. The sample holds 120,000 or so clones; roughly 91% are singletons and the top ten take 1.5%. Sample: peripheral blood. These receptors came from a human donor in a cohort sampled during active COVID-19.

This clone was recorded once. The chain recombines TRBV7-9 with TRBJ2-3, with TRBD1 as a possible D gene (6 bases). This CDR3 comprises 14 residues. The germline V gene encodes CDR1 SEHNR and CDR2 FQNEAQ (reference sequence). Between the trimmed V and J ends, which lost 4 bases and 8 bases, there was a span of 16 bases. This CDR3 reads CASSSTRGAGTQYF. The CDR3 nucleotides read TGTGCCAGCAGCTCAACCAGGGGAGCAGGTACGCAGTATTTT.

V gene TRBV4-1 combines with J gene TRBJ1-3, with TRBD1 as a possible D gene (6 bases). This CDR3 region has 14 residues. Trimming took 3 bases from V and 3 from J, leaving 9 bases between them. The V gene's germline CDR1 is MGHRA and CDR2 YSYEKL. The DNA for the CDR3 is TGCGCCAGCAGCCAGGGGGCGAGTGGAAACACCATATATTTT. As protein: CASSQGASGNTIYF.

The CDR3 region has the DNA TGTGCCAGCAGCTGGGCAAGAGCGGGAGGGGGCAATGAGCAGTTCTTC. It is translated as CASSWARAGGGNEQFF. The rearrangement links TRBV7-2 to TRBJ2-1, with 10 positions matching TRBD2. Germline assignment: CDR1 SGHTA and CDR2 FQGNSA. The CDR3 loop spans 16 amino acids. V was clipped by 4 bases and J by 6 bases; unmatched bases: 9.

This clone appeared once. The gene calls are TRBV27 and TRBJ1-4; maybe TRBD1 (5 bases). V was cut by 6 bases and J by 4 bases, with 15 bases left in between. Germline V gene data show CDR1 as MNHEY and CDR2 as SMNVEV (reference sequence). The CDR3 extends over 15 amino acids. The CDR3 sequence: CASRQGGADNEKLFF. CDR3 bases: TGTGCCAGCAGACAAGGCGGGGCAGATAATGAAAAACTGTTTTTT.

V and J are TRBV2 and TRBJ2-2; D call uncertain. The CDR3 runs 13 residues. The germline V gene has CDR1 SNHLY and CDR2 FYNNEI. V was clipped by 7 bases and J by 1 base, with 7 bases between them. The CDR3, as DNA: TGTGCCAGCATACTCAAGAACACCGGGGAGCTGTTTTTT. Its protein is CASILKNTGELFF.

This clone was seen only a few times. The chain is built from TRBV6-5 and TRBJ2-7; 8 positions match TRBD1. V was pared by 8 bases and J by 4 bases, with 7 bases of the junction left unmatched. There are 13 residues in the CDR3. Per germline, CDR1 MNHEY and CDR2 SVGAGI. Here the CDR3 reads CASGRDRRYEQYF. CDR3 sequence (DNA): TGTGCCAGCGGCAGGGACAGGAGGTACGAGCAGTACTTC.

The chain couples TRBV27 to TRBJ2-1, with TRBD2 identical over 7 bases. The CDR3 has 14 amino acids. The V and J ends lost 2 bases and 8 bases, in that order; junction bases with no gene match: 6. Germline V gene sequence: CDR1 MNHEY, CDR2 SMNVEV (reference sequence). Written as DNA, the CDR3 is TGTGCCAGCAGTTTAAGTTGGGGGGGGGATGAGCAGTTCTTC. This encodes CASSLSWGGDEQFF.